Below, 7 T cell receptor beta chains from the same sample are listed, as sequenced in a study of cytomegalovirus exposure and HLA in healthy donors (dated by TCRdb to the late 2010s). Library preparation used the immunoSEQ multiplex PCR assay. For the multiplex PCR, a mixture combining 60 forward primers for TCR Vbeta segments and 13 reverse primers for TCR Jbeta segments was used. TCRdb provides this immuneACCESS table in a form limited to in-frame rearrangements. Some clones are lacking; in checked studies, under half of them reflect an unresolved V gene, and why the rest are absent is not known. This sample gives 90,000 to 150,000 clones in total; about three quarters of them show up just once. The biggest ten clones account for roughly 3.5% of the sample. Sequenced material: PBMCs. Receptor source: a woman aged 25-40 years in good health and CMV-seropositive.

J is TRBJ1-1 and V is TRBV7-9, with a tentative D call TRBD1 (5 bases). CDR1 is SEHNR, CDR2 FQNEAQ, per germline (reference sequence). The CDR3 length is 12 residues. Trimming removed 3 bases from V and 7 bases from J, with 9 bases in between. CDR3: CASSFDSDEAFF. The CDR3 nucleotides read TGTGCCAGCAGCTTCGACAGCGATGAAGCTTTCTTT. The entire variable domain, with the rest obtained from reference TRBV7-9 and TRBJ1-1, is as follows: DTGVSQNPRHKITKRGQNVTFRCDPISEHNRLYWYRQTLGQGPEFLTYFQNEAQLEKSRLLSDRFSAERPKGSFSTLEIQRTEQGDSAMYLCASSFDSDEAFFGQGTRLTVV.

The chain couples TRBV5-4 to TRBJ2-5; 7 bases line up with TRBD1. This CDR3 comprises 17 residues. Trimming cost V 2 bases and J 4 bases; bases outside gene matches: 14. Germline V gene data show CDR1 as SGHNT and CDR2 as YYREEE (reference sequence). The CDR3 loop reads CASSFPGQVPTIETQYF. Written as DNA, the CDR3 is TGTGCCAGCAGCTTCCCTGGACAGGTCCCCACAATAGAGACCCAGTACTTC.

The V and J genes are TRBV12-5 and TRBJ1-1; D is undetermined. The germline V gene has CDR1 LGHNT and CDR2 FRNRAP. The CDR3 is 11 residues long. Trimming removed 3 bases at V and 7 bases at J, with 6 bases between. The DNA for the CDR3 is TGTGCTAGTGGTTTCGGGGATGAAGCTTTCTTT. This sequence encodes CASGFGDEAFF.

CDR3 residues: CASSKGGGGGEQYF. Written as DNA, the CDR3 is TGTGCCAGCTCCAAGGGGGGAGGGGGGGGAGAGCAGTACTTC. This sequence joins TRBV6-5 and TRBJ2-7; the D gene is possibly TRBD2 (7 bases). The V gene's germline CDR1 is MNHEY and CDR2 SVGAGI. The CDR3 has 14 amino acids. Deletions cut 8 bases from V and 7 bases from J, with 21 bases between.

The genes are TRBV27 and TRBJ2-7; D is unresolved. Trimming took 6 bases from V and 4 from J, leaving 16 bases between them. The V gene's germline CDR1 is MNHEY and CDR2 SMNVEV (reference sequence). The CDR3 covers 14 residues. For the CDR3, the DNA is TGTGCCAGCAGAACCTCGGGTGGAATTTACGAGCAGTACTTC. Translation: CASRTSGGIYEQYF.

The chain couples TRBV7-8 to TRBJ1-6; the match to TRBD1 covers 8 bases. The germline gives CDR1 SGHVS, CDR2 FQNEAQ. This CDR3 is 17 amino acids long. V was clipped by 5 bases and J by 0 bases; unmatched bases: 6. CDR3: CASSTRDRISYNSPLHF. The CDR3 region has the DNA TGTGCCAGCAGCACCCGGGACAGGATCTCCTATAATTCACCCCTCCACTTT.

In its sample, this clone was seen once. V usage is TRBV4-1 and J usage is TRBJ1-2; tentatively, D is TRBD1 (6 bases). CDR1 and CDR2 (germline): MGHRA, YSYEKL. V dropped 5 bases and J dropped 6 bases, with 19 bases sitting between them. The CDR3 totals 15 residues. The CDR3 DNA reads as TGCGCCAGCAGCTTCCGACAGGCCAACAGGGATGGCTACACCTTC. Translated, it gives CASSFRQANRDGYTF.